This is a list of T cell receptor beta chains from one sample in a study of blood T cell repertoires in COVID-19. Clones were sequenced by immunoSEQ multiplex PCR, and TCRdb holds only the in-frame ones, with some missing. Of approximately 61,000 clones in the sample, about 80% were seen once. The source material was peripheral blood. These receptors all stem from a man aged 50 to 59 with COVID-19, enrolled during active disease. Each CDR3 is given with its conserved first and last residue.

TRBV24-1,TRBJ2-7,CATSDVGSGKTYEQYF
TRBV5-6,TRBJ2-7,CASSLVTGSYEQYF
TRBV7-2,TRBJ1-4,CASSLNRDEKLFF
TRBV7-8,TRBJ1-2,CAISLALRQGYGYTF
TRBV27,TRBJ2-2,CASSPGGTGNTGELFF
TRBV9,TRBJ2-1,CASSRENMNEQFF
TRBV30,TRBJ1-3,CARRQGVTPHSGNTIYF
TRBV3-1/TRBV3-2,TRBJ1-1,CASSRRSGRAAEAFF
TRBV24-1,TRBJ2-3,CATSDLVPGATDTQYF
TRBV30,TRBJ1-6,CAWTGTGVYSPLHF
TRBV28,TRBJ1-1,CASTDPTGLGVTEAFF
TRBV4-1,TRBJ2-7,CASSLDGTAYEQYF
TRBV4-3,TRBJ2-3,CASSQEGLGPDTQYF
TRBV30,TRBJ1-4,CAWSGGRDEKLFF
TRBV6-5,TRBJ1-2,CASFPGQGNYGYTF
TRBV28,TRBJ2-3,CASEKSSGRFSGTQYF
TRBV24-1,TRBJ2-1,CATSDLQAEQFF
TRBV7-9,TRBJ1-2,CASSPRRQAGDYTF
TRBV11-3,TRBJ2-1,CASSLTSGVGNGQFF
TRBV13,TRBJ2-1,CASSLVGQGSHEQFF
TRBV19,TRBJ1-5,CASSRTVDAYSNQPQHF
TRBV14,TRBJ1-2,CASSQQLHNGYTF
TRBV27,TRBJ1-6,CASSSPGPSVSPLHF
TRBV5-5,TRBJ2-7,CASSPRQKAYEQYF
TRBV5-1,TRBJ2-5,CASSLGLAGGLKETQYF
TRBV5-5,TRBJ2-1,CASSLGGVGNNEQFF